This T cell receptor (beta chain) is drawn from a study of control samples from healthy donors and cancer patients. Repertoires were generated with immunoSEQ multiplex PCR, while TCRdb's copy carries only in-frame clones and drops some. The repertoire includes 90,000 to 150,000 clones, approximately 89% of them detected once, and around 3.5% sits in the top ten. Trimming cost V 0 bases and J 4 bases; bases outside gene matches: 8. CDR1 SGHNT and CDR2 YYREEE come from the germline V gene (reference sequence). The CDR3 has 17 residues. This receptor was identified in a man aged 40-55 years in good health. The V call is TRBV5-4, the J call TRBJ1-5; 9 bases map to TRBD1. Specimen: blood. The CDR3 region is CASSLDRGRVRNQPQHF. The DNA for the CDR3 is TGTGCCAGCAGCTTGGACAGGGGGCGTGTGCGAAATCAGCCCCAGCATTTT.